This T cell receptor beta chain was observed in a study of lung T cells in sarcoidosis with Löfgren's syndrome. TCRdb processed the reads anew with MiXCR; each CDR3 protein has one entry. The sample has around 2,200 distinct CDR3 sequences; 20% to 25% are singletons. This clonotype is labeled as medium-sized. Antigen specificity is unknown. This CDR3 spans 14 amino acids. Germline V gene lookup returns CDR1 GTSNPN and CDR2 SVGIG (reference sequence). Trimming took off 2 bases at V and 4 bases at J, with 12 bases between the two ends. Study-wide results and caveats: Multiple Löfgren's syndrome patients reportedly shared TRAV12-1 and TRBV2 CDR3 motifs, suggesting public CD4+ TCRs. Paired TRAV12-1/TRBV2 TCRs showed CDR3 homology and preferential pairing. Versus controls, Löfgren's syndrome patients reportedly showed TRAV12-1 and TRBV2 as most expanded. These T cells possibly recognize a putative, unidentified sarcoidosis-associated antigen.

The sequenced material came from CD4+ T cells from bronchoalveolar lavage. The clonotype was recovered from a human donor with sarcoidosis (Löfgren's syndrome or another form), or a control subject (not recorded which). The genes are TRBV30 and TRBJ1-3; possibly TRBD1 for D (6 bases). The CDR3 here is CAWSTQGPGNTIYF. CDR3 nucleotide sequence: TGTGCCTGGAGTACACAGGGTCCCGGAAACACCATATATTTT.